This T cell receptor beta chain was captured by sequencing in a study of control samples from healthy donors and cancer patients. CDR1 and CDR2 (germline): MRHNA, SNTAGT. V lost 2 bases to trimming and J lost 0 bases, with 5 bases between them. This CDR3 has 13 amino acids. Clones were read by immunoSEQ multiplex PCR, and TCRdb kept only the in-frame ones, dropping some. The table lists around 130,000 clones, 87% of them singletons, with about 12% in the top ten. The source material was blood. This receptor was taken from a man aged 25 to 40 in good health. V gene TRBV6-4 combines with J gene TRBJ2-7; D uncertain. The DNA for the CDR3 is TGTGCCAGCAGTGACGGGTCCTCCTACGAGCAGTACGTC. Translation: CASSDGSSYEQYV.